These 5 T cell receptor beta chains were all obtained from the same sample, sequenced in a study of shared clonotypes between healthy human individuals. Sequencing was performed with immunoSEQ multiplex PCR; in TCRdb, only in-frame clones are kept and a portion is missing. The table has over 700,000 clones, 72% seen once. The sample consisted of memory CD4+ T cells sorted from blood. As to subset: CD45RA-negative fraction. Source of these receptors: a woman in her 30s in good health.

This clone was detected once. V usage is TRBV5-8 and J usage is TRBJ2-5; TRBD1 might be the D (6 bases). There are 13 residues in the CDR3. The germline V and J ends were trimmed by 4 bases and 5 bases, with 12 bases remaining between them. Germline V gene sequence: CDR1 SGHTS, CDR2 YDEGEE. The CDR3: CASSPLRGETQYF. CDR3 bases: TGTGCCAGCAGCCCACTCAGGGGTGAGACCCAGTACTTC.

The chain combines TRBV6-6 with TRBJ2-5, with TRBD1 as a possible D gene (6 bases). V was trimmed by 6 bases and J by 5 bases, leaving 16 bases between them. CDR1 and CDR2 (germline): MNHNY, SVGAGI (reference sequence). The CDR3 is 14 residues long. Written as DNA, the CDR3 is TGTGCCAGCAGAAAGACAGGTGCGGCTGAGACCCAGTACTTC. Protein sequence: CASRKTGAAETQYF.

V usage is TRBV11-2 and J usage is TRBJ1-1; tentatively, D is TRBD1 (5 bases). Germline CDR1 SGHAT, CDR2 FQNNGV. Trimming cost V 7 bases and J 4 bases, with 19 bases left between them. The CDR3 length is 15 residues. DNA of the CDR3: TGTGCCAGCAACCACAAACGGGGGGTAAGCACTGAAGCTTTCTTT. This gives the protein CASNHKRGVSTEAFF.

For the CDR3, the DNA is TGTGCCAGCTCACCGGGGGGCAGACACACTGAAGCTTTCTTT. Translation gives CASSPGGRHTEAFF. The rearrangement joins TRBV18 to TRBJ1-1; tentatively, D is TRBD1 (6 bases). The CDR3 runs 14 residues. Germline V lookup: CDR1 KGHSH, CDR2 LQKENI. Trimming stripped 3 bases from V and 3 bases from J, with 11 bases between.

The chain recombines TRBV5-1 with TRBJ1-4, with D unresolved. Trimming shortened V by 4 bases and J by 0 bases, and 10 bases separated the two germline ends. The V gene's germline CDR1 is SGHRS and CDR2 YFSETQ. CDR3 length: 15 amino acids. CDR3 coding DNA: TGCGCCAGCAGCAACCGAGAGGCAACTAATGAAAAACTGTTTTTT. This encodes CASSNREATNEKLFF.